This TCR beta chain was retrieved from a study of human T cells and chemical hapten exposure. The library tagged individual cDNA molecules with unique molecular identifiers. TCRdb redid the calling of the 5' RACE reads with MiXCR, one entry per CDR3 protein. The top ten hold about 2.1% of the sample, which has about 81,000 distinct CDR3 sequences, about 8.4% seen once. Total RNA was extracted from unfractionated whole blood. Germline values: CDR1 SGHAT, CDR2 FQNNGV. V was pared by 1 base and J by 11 bases, with 12 bases of the junction left unmatched. There are 16 residues in the CDR3. This clonotype was detected a few times.

The TCR originated in a male donor in good health. The chain carries TRBV11-2 and TRBJ1-5, with 9 bases fitting TRBD1. CDR3 sequence (DNA): TGTGCCAGCAGCTTAGGCGTGGGACAGGGTGGTATGGCCCAGCATTTT. Its translation is CASSLGVGQGGMAQHF.